The clone carrying this TCR beta chain was seen more than once but under ten times. Its antigen remains unidentified. The trim removed 0 bases at V and 7 bases at J, leaving 6 bases unmatched. Germline CDR1 is LGHNA and CDR2 is YSLEER. CDR3 length: 15 residues. These data originate in a study of beta chain features in type 1 diabetes. Study information: Patients did not differ from healthy donors in age, gender or cell yield. Sorted cells numbering approximately 110,000,000 were examined across all samples. Study results and caveats: The study found moderately but significantly shorter TCRB CDR3s in all four CD4+ subsets of Type 1 diabetes patients. For type 1 diabetes patients, VDJ junctions showed fewer insertions and more deletions. Naive, central memory and Treg TCRB repertoires seemed to resemble each other more closely in patients than they did in healthy donors.

As every portion of the isolated RNA was reverse transcribed, the sequencing read expressed TCRB transcripts. Sequencing was performed with immunoSEQ multiplex PCR; in TCRdb, only in-frame clones are kept and a portion is missing. The repertoire has over 150,000 clones, about 7.8% of them found once; the top ten carry roughly 0.97%. This sequence was found in a woman between 35 and 50 years old with type 1 diabetes. The V call is TRBV4-3, the J call TRBJ1-5; 7 positions agree with TRBD1. Sequences were obtained from central memory CD4+ T cells from blood. In DNA form, the CDR3 reads TGCGCCAGCAGCCAAGATGGACAGGCTTCCCAGCCCCAGCATTTT. It yields the protein CASSQDGQASQPQHF.